Below are 17 T cell receptor beta chains sequenced from a single sample in a study of cytomegalovirus exposure and HLA in healthy donors. The PCR used 60 Vbeta and 13 Jbeta primers. Produced via immunoSEQ multiplex PCR; TCRdb's table is partial and in-frame only. The sample lists about 130,000 clones; approximately 82% were seen once. The sequencing input was PBMCs. The receptors shown here come from a female donor in good health and CMV-seronegative.

CDR3 loop: CASGRTGPLNEQFF. The CDR3 DNA sequence: TGTGCCAGCGGTCGGACAGGGCCCCTTAATGAGCAGTTCTTC. V gene TRBV6-1 combines with J gene TRBJ2-1; the match to TRBD1 covers 8 bases. Germline loops: CDR1 MNHNS, CDR2 SASEGT. The CDR3 covers 14 residues. Trimming at V came to 8 bases and at J to 7 bases, leaving 10 bases not matched to a gene.

This chain links TRBV5-6 with TRBJ1-2; D is possibly TRBD1 (6 bases). The germline CDR1 and CDR2 sequences are SGHDT and YYEEEE. The CDR3 is 13 amino acids. Between the trimmed V and J ends, which lost 4 bases and 6 bases, there was a span of 13 bases. The CDR3 loop is CASSPQGDNGYTF. CDR3 nucleotide sequence: TGTGCCAGCAGCCCACAGGGAGACAATGGCTACACCTTC. Based on the CDR3 plus reference TRBV5-6 and TRBJ1-2, the full variable domain is DAGVTQSPTHLIKTRGQQVTLRCSPKSGHDTVSWYQQALGQGPQFIFQYYEEEERQRGNFPDRFSGHQFPNYSSELNVNALLLGDSALYLCASSPQGDNGYTFGSGTRLTVV.

The genes are TRBV7-2 and TRBJ2-1; TRBD2 matches 14 bases. The CDR3 consists of 18 residues. Losses at the gene ends were 1 base for V and 3 bases for J; bases not matched to a gene: 5. Germline V gene lookup returns CDR1 SGHTA and CDR2 FQGNSA. CDR3 in amino acids: CASSLGHGLAGGYNEQFF. For the CDR3, the DNA is TGTGCCAGCAGCTTAGGACACGGACTAGCGGGAGGCTACAATGAGCAGTTCTTC.

V is TRBV5-1 and J is TRBJ1-3, with a tentative D call TRBD1 (5 bases). V gave up 0 bases and J gave up 0 bases, with 16 bases separating them. Looked up from germline, CDR1 is SGHRS and CDR2 is YFSETQ. This CDR3 region has 18 residues. The CDR3 DNA reads as TGCGCCAGCAGCTTGGGGCAGGGCCTAAGGAACTCTGGAAACACCATATATTTT. It encodes CASSLGQGLRNSGNTIYF.

The chain combines TRBV27 with TRBJ2-7; TRBD1 matches at 8 bases. Germline loops: CDR1 MNHEY, CDR2 SMNVEV (reference sequence). The CDR3 covers 15 residues. The trim removed 3 bases at V and 2 bases at J, leaving 6 bases unmatched. This chain's CDR3 is CASSFSQGAPYEQYF. CDR3 coding DNA: TGTGCCAGCAGTTTTAGCCAGGGGGCCCCCTACGAGCAGTACTTC.

The rearrangement uses TRBV28 and TRBJ2-3, with 10 bases fitting TRBD2. J lost 6 bases, V lost 2 bases, and 8 bases had no gene match. Germline-derived CDR1 and CDR2 are MDHEN and SYDVKM. This CDR3 comprises 16 residues. The CDR3 region is CASSLGLAGAVDTQYF. CDR3 coding DNA: TGTGCCAGCAGTTTAGGGCTAGCGGGAGCGGTGGATACGCAGTATTTT.

This clone has only a few counts. The chain combines TRBV18 with TRBJ1-3; 8 nucleotides align to TRBD1. The CDR3 totals 15 residues. The V segment lost 1 base and the J segment 2 bases; nucleotides outside the gene matches: 1. Germline V gene data show CDR1 as KGHSH and CDR2 as LQKENI. The CDR3 nucleotides are TGTGCCAGCTCACCACAACAGGGGGCTGGAAACACCATATATTTT. This gives the protein CASSPQQGAGNTIYF.

The chain joins TRBV4-3 to TRBJ1-1; TRBD1 agrees at 10 bases. This CDR3 comprises 16 residues. V lost 4 bases, J lost 10 bases, and 15 bases stayed unmatched. Per germline, CDR1 LGHNA and CDR2 YSLEER. CDR3 bases: TGCGCCAGCAGCCCAGAATCGGGACAGGGGCCTCCGGCAGCTTTCTTT. Translation: CASSPESGQGPPAAFF.

This clone turned up a few times. The gene calls are TRBV5-1 and TRBJ1-1, with unresolved D. This CDR3 has 17 amino acids. Trimming removed 4 bases from V and 4 bases from J, with 23 bases in between. Germline CDR1 and CDR2: SGHRS and YFSETQ. The CDR3 nucleotides read TGCGCCAGCAGCCCCTCGGAGGCCTTCTTATCGGGCACTGAAGCTTTCTTT. Its protein is CASSPSEAFLSGTEAFF. The full variable domain, its missing parts supplied by reference TRBV5-1 and TRBJ1-1, is KAGVTQTPRYLIKTRGQQVTLSCSPISGHRSVSWYQQTPGQGLQFLFEYFSETQRNKGNFPGRFSGRQFSNSRSEMNVSTLELGDSALYLCASSPSEAFLSGTEAFFGQGTRLTVV.

The gene calls are TRBV29-1 and TRBJ1-1, with a tentative D call TRBD1 (5 bases). Trimming removed 7 bases from V and 0 bases from J, with 18 bases in between. CDR3 length equals 15 residues. Germline V lookup: CDR1 SQVTM, CDR2 ANQGSEA. CDR3 DNA: TGCAGCGCCGTGGCTGAGACAGCGATGAACACTGAAGCTTTCTTT. It codes for CSAVAETAMNTEAFF.

Here the CDR3 DNA reads TGCGCCAGCAGCCAAGGGGGGGGAAGGACCTACAATGAGCAGTTCTTC. Its translation: CASSQGGGRTYNEQFF. The chain is built from TRBV4-1 and TRBJ2-1; 7 positions match TRBD2. This CDR3 has 16 amino acids. Trimming at V came to 1 base and at J to 2 bases, leaving 5 bases not matched to a gene. Germline-derived CDR1 and CDR2 are MGHRA and YSYEKL.

The rearrangement joins TRBV2 to TRBJ2-3; no clear D. V was trimmed by 6 bases and J by 0 bases, leaving 10 bases between them. Germline-derived CDR1 and CDR2 are SNHLY and FYNNEI. The length of the CDR3 is 14 residues. Written as DNA, the CDR3 is TGTGCCAGCAGCCCCCTAACTAGCACAGATACGCAGTATTTT. It is translated as CASSPLTSTDTQYF.

The chain links TRBV5-4 to TRBJ1-1; a possible D gene is TRBD1 (6 bases). This CDR3 spans 15 amino acids. The germline V gene encodes CDR1 SGHNT and CDR2 YYREEE (reference sequence). Trimming removed 0 bases at V and 7 bases at J, with 16 bases between. CDR3 nucleotides: TGTGCCAGCAGCTTGGGGGAGGGAGGGGGATTTGAAGCTTTCTTT. Encoded protein: CASSLGEGGGFEAFF. The variable domain in full, with the rest retrieved from reference TRBV5-4 and TRBJ1-1, is ETGVTQSPTHLIKTRGQQVTLRCSSQSGHNTVSWYQQALGQGPQFIFQYYREEENGRGNFPPRFSGLQFPNYSSELNVNALELDDSALYLCASSLGEGGGFEAFFGQGTRLTVV.

J is TRBJ1-2 and V is TRBV4-3, with 9 bases matching TRBD1. After removal of 3 bases from V and 5 bases from J, the junction contained 4 bases not matched to a gene. CDR1 is LGHNA, CDR2 YSLEER, per germline. CDR3 size: 14 residues. For the CDR3, the DNA is TGCGCCAGCAGCCAGGCGGGGACAGGGTATGGCTACACCTTC. It codes for CASSQAGTGYGYTF.

The chain couples TRBV7-8 to TRBJ2-1; 10 bases agree with TRBD2. Germline V gene lookup returns CDR1 SGHVS and CDR2 FQNEAQ. This CDR3 is 16 amino acids long. J lost 9 bases, V lost 4 bases, and 12 bases had no gene match. CDR3 loop: CASSSFSGRPPSEQFF. The CDR3 nucleotides are TGTGCCAGCAGCTCCTTTAGCGGGAGGCCACCAAGTGAGCAGTTCTTC.

Written as DNA, the CDR3 is TGCGCCAGCAGCCAATTCAGGGTCCTTGGCGAAAAACTGTTTTTT. Translated, it gives CASSQFRVLGEKLFF. The rearrangement uses TRBV4-1 and TRBJ1-4; tentatively, D is TRBD1 (5 bases). The V end was cut by 2 bases, the J end by 8 bases, with 15 bases between. This CDR3 comprises 15 residues. The V gene's germline CDR1 is MGHRA and CDR2 YSYEKL.

This sequence joins TRBV10-1 and TRBJ2-7; no firm D call. This CDR3 spans 15 amino acids. Germline lookup yields CDR1 WNHNN and CDR2 SYGVQD (reference sequence). Deletions cut 2 bases from V and 4 bases from J, with 15 bases between. CDR3 residues: CASSEPVPATYEQYF. As DNA, the CDR3 is TGCGCCAGCAGTGAGCCGGTCCCGGCGACTTACGAGCAGTACTTC.